This entry features one T cell receptor beta chain sequence. The CDR3 length is 14 residues. Germline values: CDR1 KGHDR, CDR2 SFDVKD. Trimming shortened V by 4 bases and J by 2 bases, and 11 bases separated the two germline ends. This table comes from immunoSEQ multiplex PCR, and its TCRdb copy is limited to in-frame clones, with some not included. The sample carries a few hundred thousand clones, roughly 90% recorded once. The sample comes from a study of blood T cell repertoires in COVID-19. Up to 2 weeks before entering the study, exposed participants had met a COVID-19 case. The rearrangement links TRBV24-1 to TRBJ2-7; the D gene is possibly TRBD1 (6 bases). The sequencing input was PBMCs or T cells enriched from blood (not recorded which). This TCR came from a woman aged 18 to 35 who had been exposed to COVID-19. CDR3 in DNA: TGTGCCACCAGTGAATCAGGGGTCCCCTACGAGCAGTACTTC. Translated, it gives CATSESGVPYEQYF.